These T cell receptor beta chains were read from a single sample in a study of metastatic and nonmetastatic thyroid tumors. Using MiXCR, TCRdb reanalyzed the PCR reads. The table has some 18,000 clones, roughly 23% seen once; the top ten hold 8% to 13%. Source material: tumor tissue. The receptors stem from a male donor with papillary thyroid cancer or a benign thyroid nodule (not recorded which). Some clones in this sample may be carry-over from other donors' samples. Each CDR3 is given with its conserved first and last residue. D genes are given only for firm matches. For some rows the clone size is stated as once, few or many, or as a class when expanded; others skip it.

V gene	clone size	D gene	J gene	CDR3 DNA	CDR3 protein
TRBV5-1	many	TRBD1	TRBJ2-2	TGCGCCAGCATCGGACAGGGGGTTGTCGGGGAGCTGTTTTTT	CASIGQGVVGELFF
TRBV7-9	.	.	TRBJ1-2	TGTGCCAGCAGCTTACAGGGGTCGTCTAACTATGGCTACACCTTC	CASSLQGSSNYGYTF
TRBV20-1	medium-sized	TRBD2	TRBJ2-7	TGCAGTGCGCCGGGACTATACTACGAGCAGTACTTC	CSAPGLYYEQYF
TRBV5-1	.	TRBD1	TRBJ2-7	TGCGCCAGCAGCTTCCGGGACAGCATCTCCTACGATCAGTACTTC	CASSFRDSISYDQYF
TRBV20-1	many	TRBD2	TRBJ2-5	TGCAGTGCCCGGACTAGCGGGAGCCCCTTTCAAAACTTC	CSARTSGSPFQNF
TRBV28	few	.	TRBJ1-6	TGTGCCAGCACCTTGGGGGGGGATTCACCCCTCCACTTT	CASTLGGDSPLHF
TRBV7-2	.	.	TRBJ2-7	TGTGCCAGCAGCTTATGGGGTGGGAACGAGCAGTACTTC	CASSLWGGNEQYF
TRBV6-1	many	.	TRBJ2-5	TGTGCCAGCAACTATGGACGGGGACAAGAGACCCAGTACTTC	CASNYGRGQETQYF
TRBV7-9	.	.	TRBJ2-7	TGTGCCAGCAGCCTAACCTTTTCGACGGACGAGCAGTACTTC	CASSLTFSTDEQYF
TRBV6-1	many	.	TRBJ1-5	TGTGCCAGCAGTAAGGGGACGCAGCCCCAGCATTTT	CASSKGTQPQHF
TRBV5-5	many	.	TRBJ1-5	TGTGCCAGCAGCTTGGGTTGGGATGGGGGCAATCAGCCCCAGCATTTT	CASSLGWDGGNQPQHF
TRBV24-1	few	.	TRBJ2-7	TGTGCCACCAGTGATTTATATGCCCCCAACGAGCAGTACTTC	CATSDLYAPNEQYF
TRBV7-8	many	.	TRBJ2-3	TGTGCCAGCAGGGACAATCACCGAGATACGCAGTATTTT	CASRDNHRDTQYF
TRBV18	.	.	TRBJ1-2	TGTGCCAGCTCACACGACAGCTATGGCTACACCTTC	CASSHDSYGYTF
TRBV2	few	.	TRBJ2-7	TGTGCCAGCAGTCGGACAGCCTACGAGCAGTACTTC	CASSRTAYEQYF
TRBV18	once	TRBD1	TRBJ1-4	TGTGCCAGCTCACCACCGGGACAGGGCGATGAAAAACTGTTTTTT	CASSPPGQGDEKLFF
TRBV5-1	many	TRBD2	TRBJ2-2	TGCGCCAGCAGCTTTAGCGGGGGAATGAACACCGGGGAGCTGTTTTTT	CASSFSGGMNTGELFF